Listed here are 22 T cell receptor beta chains from one sample, sequenced in a study of blood T cell repertoires in COVID-19. Method: immunoSEQ multiplex PCR; TCRdb's copy keeps in-frame clones and lacks some. The sample includes about 220,000 clones, about nine tenths of them seen just once. The sample comprised peripheral blood. These receptors came from a man aged 30-40 years who had recovered from COVID-19.

V usage is TRBV10-2 and J usage is TRBJ1-2; 8 bases are a match to TRBD1. In germline, CDR1 is WSHSY, CDR2 SAAADI. V trimming: 6 bases; J trimming: 8 bases; junction bases outside the gene matches: 8. The CDR3 extends over 13 amino acids. The chain's CDR3 is CASRGDRRDGYTF. The DNA for the CDR3 is TGCGCCAGCAGGGGGGACAGGCGGGACGGCTACACCTTC.

This clone was seen only a few times. The chain links TRBV5-1 to TRBJ1-2; D gene unclear. This CDR3 is 12 amino acids long. V dropped 2 bases and J dropped 6 bases, with 8 bases sitting between them. Germline CDR1 and CDR2: SGHRS and YFSETQ. The DNA for the CDR3 is TGCGCCAGCAGCTTTGCAGCGAATGGCTACACCTTC. Protein product: CASSFAANGYTF.

A few counts support this clone. This sample also contains other DNA sequences that code for the same CDR3. The chain has TRBV12-3 or TRBV12-4 and TRBJ1-6, with D unclear. V was cut by 5 bases and J by 7 bases, with 6 bases left in between. The CDR3 extends over 12 amino acids. CDR3 coding DNA: TGTGCCAGCAGTCCCCGGAATTCACCCCTCCACTTT. Its translation: CASSPRNSPLHF.

V and J are TRBV30 and TRBJ1-5, with 7 bases matching TRBD1. The CDR3 consists of 13 residues. The germline V gene encodes CDR1 GTSNPN and CDR2 SVGIG (reference sequence). V lost 5 bases to trimming and J lost 2 bases; unmatched junction nucleotides: 3. The CDR3: CAWGQVRNQPQHF. The CDR3 coding sequence is TGTGCCTGGGGACAGGTTCGCAATCAGCCCCAGCATTTT.

The gene calls are TRBV7-2 and TRBJ1-2, with 10 bases fitting TRBD1. The germline gives CDR1 SGHTA, CDR2 FQGNSA. After removal of 1 base from V and 8 bases from J, the junction contained 7 bases not matched to a gene. The CDR3 runs 15 residues. The CDR3 spells CASSLVAGTGVGYTF. DNA for the CDR3: TGTGCCAGCAGCTTAGTAGCCGGGACAGGGGTCGGCTACACCTTC.

The chain carries TRBV9 and TRBJ2-3; D uncertain. From germline, CDR1 is SGDLS and CDR2 YYNGEE. This CDR3 region has 13 residues. V dropped 1 base and J dropped 2 bases, with 5 bases sitting between them. The CDR3 DNA reads TGTGCCAGCAGCGTAACTCCCACAGATACGCAGTATTTT. Encoded protein: CASSVTPTDTQYF.

The chain couples TRBV10-1 to TRBJ1-1, with TRBD1 identical over 8 bases. The CDR3 loop spans 14 amino acids. The germline CDR1 and CDR2 sequences are WNHNN and SYGVQD (reference sequence). The V segment lost 6 bases and the J segment 1 base; nucleotides outside the gene matches: 4. CDR3 residues: CASRKGQANTEAFF. DNA of the CDR3: TGCGCCAGCAGGAAGGGACAGGCGAACACTGAAGCTTTCTTT.

This clone was seen only a few times. This sequence joins TRBV15 and TRBJ2-3, with 8 bases lining up with TRBD2. V was pared by 3 bases and J by 10 bases, with 3 bases of the junction left unmatched. Germline V gene sequence: CDR1 LNHNV, CDR2 YYDKDF (reference sequence). The CDR3 spans 12 residues. The CDR3 nucleotides read TGTGCCACCAGCAGGGGACTAGGTGCGCAGTATTTT. Protein: CATSRGLGAQYF. The variable domain in full, with the rest retrieved from reference TRBV15 and TRBJ2-3, is DAMVIQNPRYQVTQFGKPVTLSCSQTLNHNVMYWYQQKSSQAPKLLFHYYDKDFNNEADTPDNFQSRRPNTSFCFLDIRSPGLGDTAMYLCATSRGLGAQYFGPGTRLTVL.

The chain uses TRBV5-1 and TRBJ1-6; 7 bases map to TRBD1. The CDR3 totals 14 residues. After removal of 2 bases from V and 7 bases from J, the junction contained 3 bases not matched to a gene. CDR1 SGHRS and CDR2 YFSETQ come from the germline V gene. In DNA form, the CDR3 reads TGCGCCAGCAGCTTTGGGACAGAAAATTCACCCCTCCACTTT. The encoded protein is CASSFGTENSPLHF.

The genes are TRBV10-3 and TRBJ2-7; no reliable D call. Germline V CDR1 and CDR2: ENHRY, SYGVKD. The CDR3 sequence is 15 residues long. V was pared by 11 bases and J by 2 bases, with 22 bases between. CDR3 sequence reads: CAAALTTNNPYEQYF. CDR3 coding DNA: TGTGCCGCTGCCCTAACTACAAACAACCCCTACGAGCAGTACTTC.

The V and J genes are TRBV3-1 (or the pseudogene TRBV3-2) and TRBJ2-7; D is perhaps TRBD2 (6 bases). V was clipped by 0 bases and J by 7 bases, with 13 bases between them. Germline CDR1 and CDR2: LGHDT and YNNKEL (reference sequence). This CDR3 spans 14 amino acids. The CDR3 bases are TGTGCCAGCAGCCAAGACCCGGGGGAGAGGGAGCAGTACTTC. This encodes CASSQDPGEREQYF.

V and J are TRBV29-1 and TRBJ1-1, with D possibly TRBD1 on 6 matching bases. Germline V CDR1 and CDR2: SQVTM, ANQGSEA. Trimming removed 0 bases at V and 2 bases at J, with 13 bases between. This CDR3 is built from 15 residues. The CDR3 region is CSVEDRGGDNTEAFF. Here the CDR3 DNA reads TGCAGCGTTGAAGATCGTGGGGGCGATAACACTGAAGCTTTCTTT. Full variable domain (missing parts from reference TRBV29-1 and TRBJ1-1): SAVISQKPSRDICQRGTSLTIQCQVDSQVTMMFWYRQQPGQSLTLIATANQGSEATYESGFVIDKFPISRPNLTFSTLTVSNMSPEDSSIYLCSVEDRGGDNTEAFFGQGTRLTVV.

The chain recombines TRBV5-1 with TRBJ2-3; TRBD1 agrees at 7 bases. The CDR3 extends over 19 amino acids. Germline loops: CDR1 SGHRS, CDR2 YFSETQ. Trimming at V came to 0 bases and at J to 2 bases, leaving 15 bases not matched to a gene. CDR3: CASSLGFNFQGVNTDTQYF. The CDR3 region has the DNA TGCGCCAGCAGCTTGGGCTTTAATTTTCAGGGGGTTAACACAGATACGCAGTATTTT.

The rearrangement uses TRBV28 and TRBJ1-5, with D hard to call. The CDR3 loop spans 13 amino acids. Germline-derived CDR1 and CDR2 are MDHEN and SYDVKM. Trimming cost V 6 bases and J 4 bases, with 10 bases left between them. The CDR3 DNA reads as TGTGCCAGCAGCCCACGAGGTAATCAGCCCCAGCATTTT. Residues: CASSPRGNQPQHF.

This CDR3 reads CSYTGTGGLGNTIYF. The CDR3 bases are TGCAGCTACACCGGGACAGGGGGCTTGGGGAACACCATATATTTT. This chain connects TRBV29-1 to TRBJ1-3; 12 nucleotides align to TRBD1. J lost 7 bases, V lost 8 bases, and 12 bases had no gene match. The CDR3 extends over 15 amino acids. In germline, CDR1 is SQVTM, CDR2 ANQGSEA.

Only a few counts were recorded for this clone. The V gene is TRBV7-8, the J gene TRBJ1-1; D unresolved. Per germline, CDR1 SGHVS and CDR2 FQNEAQ. V lost 1 base to trimming and J lost 4 bases, with 7 bases between them. This CDR3 spans 13 amino acids. CDR3 DNA: TGTGCCAGCAGCTTAGAAATCTCCACTGAAGCTTTCTTT. Translated: CASSLEISTEAFF.

The V and J genes are TRBV5-1 and TRBJ2-2; the match to TRBD2 covers 7 bases. V lost 3 bases to trimming and J lost 8 bases; unmatched junction nucleotides: 10. The germline gives CDR1 SGHRS, CDR2 YFSETQ. The CDR3 loop spans 15 amino acids. The CDR3 protein is CASSSQGSGAGELFF. For the CDR3, the DNA is TGCGCCAGCAGCTCCCAGGGAAGCGGGGCGGGGGAGCTGTTTTTT.

The chain carries TRBV2 and TRBJ2-3, with D possibly TRBD1 on 6 matching bases. The ends were cut back, 6 bases at V and 3 bases at J, with 10 bases in the middle. The CDR3 consists of 13 residues. The germline CDR1 and CDR2 sequences are SNHLY and FYNNEI. CDR3 in DNA: TGTGCCAGCAGACAGGGCTCGACAGATACGCAGTATTTT. Protein product: CASRQGSTDTQYF.

V usage is TRBV2 and J usage is TRBJ2-7; 7 bases fit TRBD1. The CDR3 runs to 12 residues. The V gene's germline CDR1 is SNHLY and CDR2 FYNNEI. V dropped 11 bases and J dropped 5; count of bases not matched to a gene: 9. The CDR3: CAGRQGMHEQYF. The CDR3 nucleotides read TGTGCCGGAAGACAGGGTATGCACGAGCAGTACTTC.

CDR3 sequence reads: CASSLASGGAYEQYF. The CDR3 nucleotides are TGTGCCAGCAGCTTAGCGAGCGGGGGGGCATACGAGCAGTACTTC. The rearrangement links TRBV7-2 to TRBJ2-7; 10 bases agree with TRBD2. Germline values: CDR1 SGHTA, CDR2 FQGNSA. J lost 4 bases, V lost 0 bases, and 3 bases had no gene match. CDR3 size: 15 residues.

The V gene is TRBV4-2, the J gene TRBJ2-2; weak D call: TRBD2 (7 bases). CDR3 length: 17 residues. Germline values: CDR1 LGHNA, CDR2 YNFKEQ. V lost 0 bases and J 4 bases, leaving 15 bases between the germline ends. CDR3 sequence: CASSQDLGLGGTGELFF. The CDR3 DNA sequence: TGTGCCAGCAGCCAAGATTTAGGACTAGGGGGCACCGGGGAGCTGTTTTTT.

The CDR3 DNA reads TGTGCCAGCAGTGACTCGAGTCAGCGGGGAGGCACAGATACGCAGTATTTT. Translating it yields CASSDSSQRGGTDTQYF. V usage is TRBV6-4 and J usage is TRBJ2-3; 7 nucleotides align to TRBD2. The CDR3 runs to 17 residues. The V gene end was trimmed by 0 bases and the J gene end by 1 base; junction bases not matched to a gene: 7. Germline lookup yields CDR1 MRHNA and CDR2 SNTAGT.